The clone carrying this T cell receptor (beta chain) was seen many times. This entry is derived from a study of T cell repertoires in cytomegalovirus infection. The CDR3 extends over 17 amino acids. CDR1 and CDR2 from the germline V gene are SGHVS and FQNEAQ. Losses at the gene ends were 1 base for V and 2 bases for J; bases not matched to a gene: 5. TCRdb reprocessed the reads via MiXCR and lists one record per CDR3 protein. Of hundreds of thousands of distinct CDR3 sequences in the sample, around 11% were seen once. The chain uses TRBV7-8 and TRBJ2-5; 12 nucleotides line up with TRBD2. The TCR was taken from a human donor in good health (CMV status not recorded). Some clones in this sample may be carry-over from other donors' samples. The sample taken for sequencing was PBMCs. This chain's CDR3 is CASSLELAGGLQETQYF. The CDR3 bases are TGTGCCAGCAGCTTAGAACTAGCGGGGGGCCTTCAAGAGACCCAGTACTTC.